These 17 T cell receptor beta chains share one sample of origin, sequenced in a study of cytomegalovirus exposure and HLA in healthy donors. The PCR employed 60 Vbeta primers together with 13 Jbeta primers. The method was immunoSEQ multiplex PCR; TCRdb's version includes in-frame clones alone and lacks a portion of them. The data hold around 210,000 clones, with around 80% observed a single time. The sequenced material came from PBMCs. Receptor source: a boy aged 5-17 years in good health and CMV-seronegative.

The chain links TRBV5-5 to TRBJ2-2, with 8 nucleotides matching TRBD1. CDR3 size: 19 residues. From germline, CDR1 is SGHKS and CDR2 YYEKEE (reference sequence). V trimming: 2 bases; J trimming: 3 bases; junction bases outside the gene matches: 15. The CDR3 reads CASSFLAGGQGQDTGELFF. CDR3 coding DNA: TGTGCCAGCAGCTTCCTCGCCGGAGGACAGGGTCAAGACACCGGGGAGCTGTTTTTT.

The V gene is TRBV7-2, the J gene TRBJ1-1, with D possibly TRBD1 on 5 matching bases. The CDR3 runs to 15 residues. Trimming pared 5 bases from V and 0 bases from J, leaving 13 bases between. Germline-derived CDR1 and CDR2 are SGHTA and FQGNSA. The CDR3: CASSPRQTLNTEAFF. The CDR3 nucleotides are TGTGCCAGCAGCCCCCGACAGACGCTGAACACTGAAGCTTTCTTT.

The chain joins TRBV5-1 to TRBJ2-2; D remains ambiguous. This CDR3 contains 13 residues. V lost 3 bases, J lost 6 bases, and 9 bases lay in between. Germline lookup yields CDR1 SGHRS and CDR2 YFSETQ. CDR3 DNA: TGCGCCAGCAGCTCCGTCCCGTCCGGGGAGCTGTTTTTT. It is translated as CASSSVPSGELFF.

The chain links TRBV27 to TRBJ2-7; 7 positions agree with TRBD2. The CDR3 is 13 amino acids. J was trimmed by 2 bases and V by 2 bases; bases with no gene match: 0. The germline CDR1 and CDR2 sequences are MNHEY and SMNVEV (reference sequence). Written as DNA, the CDR3 is TGTGCCAGCAGTTTAGGACTAGCCTACGAGCAGTACTTC. It codes for CASSLGLAYEQYF.

The chain combines TRBV2 with TRBJ1-1; TRBD1 matches at 7 bases. The V and J ends lost 5 bases and 5 bases, in that order; junction bases with no gene match: 8. This CDR3 contains 14 residues. Germline lookup yields CDR1 SNHLY and CDR2 FYNNEI. CDR3 region: CASSPRTGDTEAFF. The CDR3 DNA follows: TGTGCCAGCAGTCCGCGCACAGGGGATACTGAAGCTTTCTTT.

The genes are TRBV6-1 and TRBJ2-7, with D possibly matching TRBD1 (6 bases). V lost 8 bases and J lost 5, with 16 bases in between. The germline gives CDR1 MNHNS, CDR2 SASEGT. This CDR3 has 13 amino acids. This CDR3 is CASDRDINDEQYF. The CDR3, as DNA: TGTGCCAGCGACCGGGACATCAACGACGAGCAGTACTTC.

The chain recombines TRBV27 with TRBJ2-7, with 9 bases aligning to TRBD2. The germline gives CDR1 MNHEY, CDR2 SMNVEV (reference sequence). The CDR3 spans 18 residues. V lost 0 bases to trimming and J lost 3 bases; unmatched junction nucleotides: 12. CDR3 region: CASSLSRGLAELGYEQYF. In nucleotides, the CDR3 is TGTGCCAGCAGTTTATCCCGGGGACTAGCCGAACTTGGCTACGAGCAGTACTTC.

V gene TRBV5-1 combines with J gene TRBJ1-6, with D perhaps TRBD1 (5 bases). Germline CDR1 reads SGHRS; CDR2 reads YFSETQ. Trimming took 1 base from V and 0 from J, leaving 8 bases between them. The CDR3 length is 16 residues. Written as DNA, the CDR3 is TGCGCCAGCAGCTTGATGGGGGGCTCCTATAATTCACCCCTCCACTTT. It yields the protein CASSLMGGSYNSPLHF.

This clone was observed a few times. The V call is TRBV6-1, the J call TRBJ2-7, with 10 nucleotides matching TRBD1. This CDR3 comprises 15 residues. Germline CDR1 and CDR2: MNHNS and SASEGT. Trimming took 4 bases from V and 4 from J; bases not matched to a gene: 7. The CDR3 DNA reads as TGTGCCAGCAGTGCGGCGGGACAGGGGATTTACGAGCAGTACTTC. It is translated as CASSAAGQGIYEQYF.

The chain uses TRBV11-3 and TRBJ2-2; TRBD2 matches at 9 bases. From germline, CDR1 is SGHNT and CDR2 YENEEA. This CDR3 is 14 amino acids long. V lost 7 bases, J lost 7 bases, and 7 bases stayed unmatched. For the CDR3, the DNA is TGTGCCAGCACCCAGATGCGGGAGGGCGGGGAGCTGTTTTTT. Its protein is CASTQMREGGELFF.

As DNA, the CDR3 is TGTGCCAGCAGCCAAAACAGGGTTTCGACTGAAGCTTTCTTT. Its translation is CASSQNRVSTEAFF. This chain links TRBV14 with TRBJ1-1; tentatively, D is TRBD1 (6 bases). Per the germline V gene, CDR1 is SGHDN and CDR2 is FVKESK. This CDR3 spans 14 amino acids. V was shortened by 2 bases and J by 5 bases, with 12 bases between the two germline ends.

There are a few counts of this clone. The CDR3 bases are TGTGCCAGCAGATCCGGACTTGCAACTAATGAAAAACTGTTTTTT. Protein: CASRSGLATNEKLFF. The chain has TRBV6-6 and TRBJ1-4; no firm D call. Germline lookup yields CDR1 MNHNY and CDR2 SVGAGI (reference sequence). The CDR3 has 15 residues. Trimming removed 6 bases at V and 0 bases at J, with 11 bases between.

This clone was detected a few times. The genes are TRBV4-1 and TRBJ2-1; D may be TRBD1 (6 bases). Germline V gene sequence: CDR1 MGHRA, CDR2 YSYEKL. Deletions cut 1 base from V and 2 bases from J, with 24 bases between. The CDR3 is 20 amino acids. CDR3 loop: CASSQASTVPWTDTYNEQFF. The CDR3 DNA follows: TGCGCCAGCAGCCAAGCTTCCACCGTTCCCTGGACAGATACCTACAATGAGCAGTTCTTC.

The genes are TRBV19 and TRBJ1-2; 7 bases are a match to TRBD1. The CDR3 has 15 residues. From germline, CDR1 is LNHDA and CDR2 SQIVND (reference sequence). J lost 3 bases, V lost 4 bases, and 8 bases had no gene match. The CDR3 nucleotides are TGTGCCAGTAGTAGACCGACAGGGACGTACTATGGCTACACCTTC. Its protein product is CASSRPTGTYYGYTF.

The V call is TRBV5-5, the J call TRBJ2-7; D not resolved. CDR1 and CDR2 (germline): SGHKS, YYEKEE (reference sequence). This CDR3 region has 15 residues. Trimming cost V 4 bases and J 4 bases, with 18 bases left between them. CDR3 amino acids: CASSGRLYEKYEQYF. The CDR3 DNA reads as TGTGCCAGCAGCGGCAGGCTCTACGAAAAATACGAGCAGTACTTC. Complete variable domain (other parts from reference TRBV5-5 and TRBJ2-7): DAGVTQSPTHLIKTRGQQVTLRCSPISGHKSVSWYQQVLGQGPQFIFQYYEKEERGRGNFPDRFSARQFPNYSSELNVNALLLGDSALYLCASSGRLYEKYEQYFGPGTRLTVT.

The chain employs TRBV6-5 and TRBJ2-2; TRBD2 matches 7 bases. The germline CDR1 and CDR2 sequences are MNHEY and SVGAGI. The CDR3 has 16 residues. The ends lost 0 bases at V and 4 bases at J; junction bases unmatched: 5. The CDR3 coding sequence is TGTGCCAGCAGTTACTCCGAGCGGGAACGCACCGGGGAGCTGTTTTTT. This gives the protein CASSYSERERTGELFF.

This chain connects TRBV27 to TRBJ2-7, with TRBD1 identical over 8 bases. The ends lost 7 bases at V and 4 bases at J; junction bases unmatched: 12. The CDR3 extends over 15 amino acids. Germline V gives CDR1 MNHEY, CDR2 SMNVEV (reference sequence). Written as DNA, the CDR3 is TGTGCCAGCAAGAGGGTTGGGACAGGACTTTACGAGCAGTACTTC. Amino acids: CASKRVGTGLYEQYF.